The source of this T cell receptor beta chain is a study of Ad26.COV2.S vaccination and SARS-CoV-2 variants. On the study more broadly: Intramuscular Ad26.COV2.S at 5x10^10 or 1x10^11 viral particles.

Worth noting for this clone: Its antigen is not known.

The table came from immunoSEQ multiplex PCR; TCRdb's copy has only in-frame clones and leaves some out. The sample includes hundreds of thousands of clones, 75% to 90% seen only once; the top ten take around 10%. V was cut by 0 bases and J by 2 bases, with 11 bases left in between. CDR1 is LGHDT, CDR2 YNNKEL, per germline (reference sequence). The CDR3 is 15 amino acids. Findings and limits, study-wide: Responses of spike-specific T cells (both CD8+ and CD4+) reportedly showed substantial breadth after vaccination.

Treatment described: around 19 received Ad26.COV2.S at low or high dose, single or two shots; about 5 received placebo; per-sample allocation not given. The study sampled participants on day 63 after the first vaccine or placebo injection. Ad26 vector vaccine expressed Wuhan-strain SARS-CoV-2 spike. Material: peripheral blood, obtained in a trial of Ad26.COV2.S vaccine versus placebo. The sequence came from a person between 18 and 65 years old who received the Ad26.COV2.S COVID-19 vaccine or a placebo. V usage is TRBV3-1 (or the pseudogene TRBV3-2) and J usage is TRBJ2-7, with D perhaps TRBD1 (5 bases). The CDR3 reads CASSQESRVPYEQYF. Here the CDR3 DNA reads TGTGCCAGCAGCCAAGAATCCAGGGTACCCTACGAGCAGTACTTC.